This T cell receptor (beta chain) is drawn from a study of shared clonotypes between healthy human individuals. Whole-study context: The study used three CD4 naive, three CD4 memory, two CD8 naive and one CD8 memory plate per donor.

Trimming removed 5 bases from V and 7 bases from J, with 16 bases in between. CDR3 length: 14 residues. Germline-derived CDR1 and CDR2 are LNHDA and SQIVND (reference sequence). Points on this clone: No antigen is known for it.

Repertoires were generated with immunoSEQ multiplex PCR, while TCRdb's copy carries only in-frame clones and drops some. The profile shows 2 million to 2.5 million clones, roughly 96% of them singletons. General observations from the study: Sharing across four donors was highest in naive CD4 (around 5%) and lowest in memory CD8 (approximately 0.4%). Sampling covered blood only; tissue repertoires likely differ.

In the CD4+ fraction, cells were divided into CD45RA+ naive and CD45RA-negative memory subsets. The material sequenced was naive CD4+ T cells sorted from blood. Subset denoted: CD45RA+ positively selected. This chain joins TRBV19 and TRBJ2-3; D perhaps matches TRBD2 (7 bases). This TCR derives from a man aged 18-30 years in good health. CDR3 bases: TGTGCCAGTAGTCCCGTAGGGGGGGTGAATACGCAGTATTTT. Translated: CASSPVGGVNTQYF.